This TCR beta chain came from a study of cytomegalovirus exposure and HLA in healthy donors. Study conclusions and caveats: In the approximately 130 validation repertoires, approximately 94% of cluster scores exceeded 0, per a later analysis.

With regard to this clone: What it recognizes is unknown.

The table came from immunoSEQ multiplex PCR; TCRdb's copy has only in-frame clones and leaves some out. The sample carries 200,000 to 250,000 clones, about 91% recorded once. Trimming pared 0 bases from V and 7 bases from J, leaving 10 bases between. The CDR3 has 13 amino acids. Germline lookup yields CDR1 LGHNT and CDR2 FRNRAP. Source material: PBMCs. The chain is built from TRBV12-5 and TRBJ2-7, with a tentative D call TRBD1 (6 bases). This clonotype was obtained from a woman aged 18-29 years in good health and CMV-seronegative. CDR3 region: CASGLVGQSEQYF. The CDR3 region has the DNA TGTGCTAGTGGTTTGGTCGGACAGAGTGAGCAGTACTTC.